This T cell receptor (beta chain) was retrieved from a study of T-cell memory formation after mild COVID-19. TCRdb redid the calling of the 5' RACE reads with MiXCR, one entry per CDR3 protein. The sample consists of around 340,000 distinct CDR3 sequences, roughly 13% of them appearing once. J was trimmed by 6 bases and V by 1 base; bases with no gene match: 9. In germline, CDR1 is LNHNV, CDR2 YYDKDF (reference sequence). The CDR3 runs to 16 residues. The chain employs TRBV15 and TRBJ2-7; 10 nucleotides line up with TRBD1. The sequence came from a man between 18 and 35 years old who had mild COVID-19 (a few samples of this study predate the infection). Cell type and time point are not known. The sequenced sample consisted of PBMCs or a T cell subset sorted from them (not recorded which). CDR3 in amino acids: CATSRGPIGQGGEQYV. In nucleotides, the CDR3 is TGTGCCACCAGCAGAGGTCCGATCGGACAGGGGGGCGAGCAGTACGTC.